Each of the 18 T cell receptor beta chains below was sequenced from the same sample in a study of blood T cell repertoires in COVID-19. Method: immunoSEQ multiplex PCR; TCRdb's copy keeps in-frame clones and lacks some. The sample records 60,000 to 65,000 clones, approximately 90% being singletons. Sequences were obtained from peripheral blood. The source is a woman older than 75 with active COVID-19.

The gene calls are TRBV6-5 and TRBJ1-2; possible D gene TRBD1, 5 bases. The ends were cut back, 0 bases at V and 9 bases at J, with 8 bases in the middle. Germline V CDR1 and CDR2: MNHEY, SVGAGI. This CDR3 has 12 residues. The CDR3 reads CASSYSGTRYTF. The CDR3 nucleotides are TGTGCCAGCAGTTACTCTGGGACTCGCTACACCTTC.

The CDR3 sequence: CASSVSGNYGYTF. CDR3 DNA: TGTGCCAGCAGTGTATCAGGCAACTATGGCTACACCTTC. The chain links TRBV6-2 or TRBV6-3 to TRBJ1-2; D uncertain. Per the germline V gene, CDR1 is MNHEY and CDR2 is SVGEGT. The CDR3 runs 13 residues. The V end was cut by 5 bases, the J end by 2 bases, with 9 bases between.

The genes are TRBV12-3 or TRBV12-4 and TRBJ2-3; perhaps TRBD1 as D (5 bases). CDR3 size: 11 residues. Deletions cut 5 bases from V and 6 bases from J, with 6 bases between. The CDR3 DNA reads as TGTGCCAGCAGTCCAGGGGATACGCAGTATTTT. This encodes CASSPGDTQYF.

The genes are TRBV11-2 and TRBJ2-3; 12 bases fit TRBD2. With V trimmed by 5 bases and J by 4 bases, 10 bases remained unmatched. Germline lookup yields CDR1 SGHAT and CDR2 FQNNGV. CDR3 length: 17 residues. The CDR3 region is CASSTGLAGTMPDTQYF. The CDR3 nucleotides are TGTGCCAGCAGCACGGGACTAGCGGGTACCATGCCAGATACGCAGTATTTT.

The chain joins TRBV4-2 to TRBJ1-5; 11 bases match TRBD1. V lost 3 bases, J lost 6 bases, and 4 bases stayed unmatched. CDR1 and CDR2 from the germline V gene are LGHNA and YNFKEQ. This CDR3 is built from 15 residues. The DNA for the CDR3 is TGTGCCAGCAGCCACGCCGGGACAGGGGGTCAGCCCCAGCATTTT. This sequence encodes CASSHAGTGGQPQHF.

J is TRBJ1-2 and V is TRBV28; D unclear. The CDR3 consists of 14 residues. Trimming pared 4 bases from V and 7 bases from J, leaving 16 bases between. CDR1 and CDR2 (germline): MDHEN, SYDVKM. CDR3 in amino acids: CASSYAPEEGGYTF. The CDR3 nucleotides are TGTGCCAGCAGTTATGCCCCGGAAGAGGGTGGCTACACCTTC.

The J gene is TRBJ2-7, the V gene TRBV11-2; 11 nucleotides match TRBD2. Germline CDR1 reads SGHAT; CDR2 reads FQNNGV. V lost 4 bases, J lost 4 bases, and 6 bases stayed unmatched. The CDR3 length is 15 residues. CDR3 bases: TGTGCCAGCAGCTCTACACTAGCGGGGGCATACGAGCAGTACGTC. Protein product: CASSSTLAGAYEQYV.

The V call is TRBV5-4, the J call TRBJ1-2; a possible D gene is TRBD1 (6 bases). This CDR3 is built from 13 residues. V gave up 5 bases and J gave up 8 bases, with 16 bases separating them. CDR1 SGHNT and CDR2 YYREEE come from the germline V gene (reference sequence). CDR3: CASRIQGTGGYTF. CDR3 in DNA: TGTGCCAGCAGGATACAGGGCACTGGGGGCTACACCTTC.

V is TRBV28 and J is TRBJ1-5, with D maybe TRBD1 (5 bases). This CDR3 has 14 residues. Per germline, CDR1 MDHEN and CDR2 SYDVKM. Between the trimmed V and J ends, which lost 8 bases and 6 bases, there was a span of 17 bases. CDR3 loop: CASFGTPSVQPQHF. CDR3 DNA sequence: TGTGCCAGCTTCGGGACTCCCTCCGTTCAGCCCCAGCATTTT.

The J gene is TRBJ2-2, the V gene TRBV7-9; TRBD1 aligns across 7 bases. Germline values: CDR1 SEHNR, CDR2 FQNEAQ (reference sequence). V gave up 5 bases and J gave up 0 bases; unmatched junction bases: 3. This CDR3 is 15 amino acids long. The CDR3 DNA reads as TGTGCCAGCAGCGGGGGACAGACGAACACCGGGGAGCTGTTTTTT. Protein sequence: CASSGGQTNTGELFF. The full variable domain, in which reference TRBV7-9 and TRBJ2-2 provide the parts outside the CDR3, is DTGVSQNPRHKITKRGQNVTFRCDPISEHNRLYWYRQTLGQGPEFLTYFQNEAQLEKSRLLSDRFSAERPKGSFSTLEIQRTEQGDSAMYLCASSGGQTNTGELFFGEGSRLTVL.

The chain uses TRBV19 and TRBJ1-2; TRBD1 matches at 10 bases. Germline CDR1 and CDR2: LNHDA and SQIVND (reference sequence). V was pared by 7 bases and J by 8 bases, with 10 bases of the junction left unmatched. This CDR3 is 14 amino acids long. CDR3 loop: CASMRDRGTTGYTF. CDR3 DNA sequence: TGTGCCAGTATGAGGGACAGGGGAACTACGGGCTACACCTTC. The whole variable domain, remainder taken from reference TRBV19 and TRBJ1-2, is DGGITQSPKYLFRKEGQNVTLSCEQNLNHDAMYWYRQDPGQGLRLIYYSQIVNDFQKGDIAEGYSVSREKKESFPLTVTSAQKNPTAFYLCASMRDRGTTGYTFGSGTRLTVV.

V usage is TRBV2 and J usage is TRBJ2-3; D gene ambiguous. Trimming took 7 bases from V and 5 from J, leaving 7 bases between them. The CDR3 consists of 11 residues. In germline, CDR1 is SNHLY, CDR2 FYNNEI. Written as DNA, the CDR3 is TGTGCCAGCACCTGGCAAGATACGCAGTATTTT. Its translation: CASTWQDTQYF.

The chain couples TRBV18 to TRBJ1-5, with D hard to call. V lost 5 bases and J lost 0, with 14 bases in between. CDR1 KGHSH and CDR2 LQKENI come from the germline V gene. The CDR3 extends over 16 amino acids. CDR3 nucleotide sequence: TGTGCCAGCTCAACCTCACAGATAGATAGCAATCAGCCCCAGCATTTT. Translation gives CASSTSQIDSNQPQHF.

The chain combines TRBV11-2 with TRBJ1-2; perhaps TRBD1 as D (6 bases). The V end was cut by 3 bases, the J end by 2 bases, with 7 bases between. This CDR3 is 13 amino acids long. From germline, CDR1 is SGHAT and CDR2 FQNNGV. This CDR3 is CASSFGQNYGYTF. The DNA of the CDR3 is TGTGCCAGCAGCTTTGGACAGAACTATGGCTACACCTTC.

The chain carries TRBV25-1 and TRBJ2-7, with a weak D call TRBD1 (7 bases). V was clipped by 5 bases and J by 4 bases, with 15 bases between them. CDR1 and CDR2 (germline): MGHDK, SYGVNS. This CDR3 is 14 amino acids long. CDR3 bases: TGTGCCAGCAGTAGGCAGGGGGGCACGTACGAGCAGTACTTC. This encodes CASSRQGGTYEQYF.

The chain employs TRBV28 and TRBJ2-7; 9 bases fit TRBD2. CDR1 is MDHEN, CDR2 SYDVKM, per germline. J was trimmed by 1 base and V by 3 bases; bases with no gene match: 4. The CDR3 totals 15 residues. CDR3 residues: CASSLSTSGSYEQYF. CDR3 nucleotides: TGTGCCAGCAGTTTGTCGACTAGCGGTTCCTACGAGCAGTACTTC.

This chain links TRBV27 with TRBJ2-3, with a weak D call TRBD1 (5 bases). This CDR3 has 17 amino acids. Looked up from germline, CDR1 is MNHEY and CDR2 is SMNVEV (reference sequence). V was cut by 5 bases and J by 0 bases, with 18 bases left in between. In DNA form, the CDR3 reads TGTGCCAGCAGTGTCTACCCTACAGGCTCGAGCACAGATACGCAGTATTTT. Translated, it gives CASSVYPTGSSTDTQYF.

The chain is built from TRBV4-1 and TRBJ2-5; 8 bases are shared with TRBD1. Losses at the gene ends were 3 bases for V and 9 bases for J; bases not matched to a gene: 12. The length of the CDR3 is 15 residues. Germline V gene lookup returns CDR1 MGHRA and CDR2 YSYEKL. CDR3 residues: CASSQNGDRSGPQYF. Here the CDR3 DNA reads TGCGCCAGCAGCCAGAACGGGGACAGGTCGGGGCCCCAGTACTTC.